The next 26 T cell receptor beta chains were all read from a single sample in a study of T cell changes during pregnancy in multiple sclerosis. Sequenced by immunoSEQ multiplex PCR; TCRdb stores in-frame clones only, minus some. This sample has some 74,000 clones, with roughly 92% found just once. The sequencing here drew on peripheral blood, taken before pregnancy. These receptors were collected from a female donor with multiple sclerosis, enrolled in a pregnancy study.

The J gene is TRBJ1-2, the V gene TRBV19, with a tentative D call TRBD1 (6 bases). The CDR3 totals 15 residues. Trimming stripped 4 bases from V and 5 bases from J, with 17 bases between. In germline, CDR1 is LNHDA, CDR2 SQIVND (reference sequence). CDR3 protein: CASSSLGTSFYGYTF. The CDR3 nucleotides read TGTGCCAGTAGTAGCCTCGGGACATCCTTTTATGGCTACACCTTC.

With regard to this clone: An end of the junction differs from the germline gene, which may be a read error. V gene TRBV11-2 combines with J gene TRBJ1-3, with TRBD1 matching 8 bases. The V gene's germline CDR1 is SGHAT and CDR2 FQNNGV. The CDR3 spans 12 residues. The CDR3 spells CASSLPDRDLNF. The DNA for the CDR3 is TGTGCCAGCAGCTTGCCGGACAGGGATTTGAACTTT.

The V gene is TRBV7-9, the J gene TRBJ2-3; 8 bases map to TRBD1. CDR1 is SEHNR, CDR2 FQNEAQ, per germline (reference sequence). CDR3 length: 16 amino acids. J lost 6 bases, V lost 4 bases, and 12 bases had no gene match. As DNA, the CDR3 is TGTGCCAGCAGCTCCTGGGGACAGGTAGTGTCGGATACGCAGTATTTT. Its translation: CASSSWGQVVSDTQYF.

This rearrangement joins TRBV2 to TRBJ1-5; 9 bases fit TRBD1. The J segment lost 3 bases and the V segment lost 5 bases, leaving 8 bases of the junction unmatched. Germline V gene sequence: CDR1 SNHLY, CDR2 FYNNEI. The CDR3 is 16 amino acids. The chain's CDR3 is CASSPTGQGSNQPQHF. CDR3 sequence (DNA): TGTGCCAGCAGTCCTACGGGACAGGGCTCCAATCAGCCCCAGCATTTT.

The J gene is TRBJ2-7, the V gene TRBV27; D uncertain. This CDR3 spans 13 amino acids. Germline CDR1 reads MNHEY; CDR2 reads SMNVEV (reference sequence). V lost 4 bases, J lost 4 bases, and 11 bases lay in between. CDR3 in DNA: TGTGCCAGCAGTTACCGACTGAATTACGAGCAGTACTTC. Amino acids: CASSYRLNYEQYF.

This CDR3 is CASSPVQGNEKLFF. The DNA of the CDR3 is TGTGCCAGCTCACCGGTTCAGGGGAATGAAAAACTGTTTTTT. This sequence joins TRBV18 and TRBJ1-4, with D possibly being TRBD1 (6 bases). CDR1 KGHSH and CDR2 LQKENI come from the germline V gene. V was pared by 3 bases and J by 5 bases, with 10 bases between. The CDR3 totals 14 residues. The entire variable domain, with the rest obtained from reference TRBV18 and TRBJ1-4, is as follows: NAGVMQNPRHLVRRRGQEARLRCSPMKGHSHVYWYRQLPEEGLKFMVYLQKENIIDESGMPKERFSAEFPKEGPSILRIQQVVRGDSAAYFCASSPVQGNEKLFFGSGTQLSVL.

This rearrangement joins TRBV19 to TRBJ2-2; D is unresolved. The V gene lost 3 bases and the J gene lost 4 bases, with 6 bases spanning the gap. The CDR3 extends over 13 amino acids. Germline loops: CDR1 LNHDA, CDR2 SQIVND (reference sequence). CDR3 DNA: TGTGCCAGTAGTATTGGCACCACCGGGGAGCTGTTTTTT. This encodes CASSIGTTGELFF.

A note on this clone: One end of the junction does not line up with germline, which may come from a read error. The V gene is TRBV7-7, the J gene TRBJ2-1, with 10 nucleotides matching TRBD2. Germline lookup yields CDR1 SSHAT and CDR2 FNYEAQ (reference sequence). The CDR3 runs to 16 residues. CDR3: CASSLEGSGRIDEQFF. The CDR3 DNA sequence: TGTGCTAGCAGCTTAGAAGGTAGCGGGAGGATAGATGAGCAGTTCTTC.

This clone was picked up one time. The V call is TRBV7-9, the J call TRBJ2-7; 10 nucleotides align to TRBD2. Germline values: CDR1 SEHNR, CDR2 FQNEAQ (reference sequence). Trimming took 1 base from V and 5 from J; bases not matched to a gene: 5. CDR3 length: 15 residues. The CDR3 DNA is TGTGCCAGCAGCTTAGTCACTAGCGGGAAAAACGAGCAGTACTTC. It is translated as CASSLVTSGKNEQYF.

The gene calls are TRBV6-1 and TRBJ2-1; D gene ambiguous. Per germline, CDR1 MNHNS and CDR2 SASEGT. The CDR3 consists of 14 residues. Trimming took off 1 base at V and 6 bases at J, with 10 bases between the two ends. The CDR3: CASSEVFGVNEQFF. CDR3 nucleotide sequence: TGTGCCAGCAGTGAAGTCTTTGGAGTCAATGAGCAGTTCTTC.

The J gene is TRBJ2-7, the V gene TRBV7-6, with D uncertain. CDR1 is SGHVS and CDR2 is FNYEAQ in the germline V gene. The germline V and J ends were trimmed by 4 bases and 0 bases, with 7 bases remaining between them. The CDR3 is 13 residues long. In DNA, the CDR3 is TGTGCCAGCAGCTCATCTAGCTCCTACGAGCAGTACTTC. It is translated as CASSSSSSYEQYF.

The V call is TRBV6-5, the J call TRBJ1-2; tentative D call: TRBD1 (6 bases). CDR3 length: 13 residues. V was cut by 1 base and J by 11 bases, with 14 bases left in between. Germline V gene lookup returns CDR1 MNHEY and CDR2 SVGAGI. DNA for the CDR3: TGTGCCAGCAGTTACTTCAATACAGGGTCTTACACCTTC. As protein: CASSYFNTGSYTF.

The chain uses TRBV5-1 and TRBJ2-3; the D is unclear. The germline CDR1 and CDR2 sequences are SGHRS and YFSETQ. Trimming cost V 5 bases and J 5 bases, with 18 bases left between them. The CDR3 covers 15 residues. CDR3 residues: CASSFTTELRDTQYF. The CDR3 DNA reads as TGCGCCAGCAGTTTTACAACAGAATTGAGAGATACGCAGTATTTT.

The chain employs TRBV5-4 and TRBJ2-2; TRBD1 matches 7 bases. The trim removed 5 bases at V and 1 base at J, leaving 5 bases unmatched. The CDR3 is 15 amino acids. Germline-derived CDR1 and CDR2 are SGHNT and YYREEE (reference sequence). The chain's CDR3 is CASSRQGQNTGELFF. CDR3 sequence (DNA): TGTGCCAGCAGTCGACAGGGACAGAACACCGGGGAGCTGTTTTTT. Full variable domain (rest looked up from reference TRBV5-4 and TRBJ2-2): ETGVTQSPTHLIKTRGQQVTLRCSSQSGHNTVSWYQQALGQGPQFIFQYYREEENGRGNFPPRFSGLQFPNYSSELNVNALELDDSALYLCASSRQGQNTGELFFGEGSRLTVL.

The chain's CDR3 is CASSPPSGEGYTF. CDR3 in DNA: TGTGCCAGCAGTCCCCCTTCAGGGGAAGGCTACACCTTC. This chain links TRBV6-5 with TRBJ1-2; D is perhaps TRBD1 (6 bases). The germline gives CDR1 MNHEY, CDR2 SVGAGI. Deletions cut 5 bases from V and 8 bases from J, with 15 bases between. This CDR3 is built from 13 residues.

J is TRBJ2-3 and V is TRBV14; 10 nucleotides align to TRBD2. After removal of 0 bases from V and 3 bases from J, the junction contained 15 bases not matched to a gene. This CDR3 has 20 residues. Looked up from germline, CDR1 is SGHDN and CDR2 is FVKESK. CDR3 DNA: TGTGCCAGCAGCCAAGAAAGCGAGCGGGAGGGCCGTTTCTATACAGATACGCAGTATTTT. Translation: CASSQESEREGRFYTDTQYF.

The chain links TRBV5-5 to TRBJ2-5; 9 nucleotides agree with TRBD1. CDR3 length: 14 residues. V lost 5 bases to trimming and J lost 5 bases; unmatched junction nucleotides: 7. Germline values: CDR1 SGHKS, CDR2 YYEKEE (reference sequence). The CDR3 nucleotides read TGTGCCAGCAGTTCTGGACAGGGGTGGGAGACCCAGTACTTC. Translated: CASSSGQGWETQYF. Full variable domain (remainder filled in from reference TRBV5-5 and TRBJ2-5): DAGVTQSPTHLIKTRGQQVTLRCSPISGHKSVSWYQQVLGQGPQFIFQYYEKEERGRGNFPDRFSARQFPNYSSELNVNALLLGDSALYLCASSSGQGWETQYFGPGTRLLVL.

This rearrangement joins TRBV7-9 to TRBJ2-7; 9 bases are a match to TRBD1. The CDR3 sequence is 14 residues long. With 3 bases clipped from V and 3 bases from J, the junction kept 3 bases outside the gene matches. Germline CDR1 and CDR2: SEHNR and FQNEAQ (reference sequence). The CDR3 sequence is CASSFTGGYYEQYF. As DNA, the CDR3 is TGTGCCAGCAGCTTTACAGGGGGCTACTACGAGCAGTACTTC.

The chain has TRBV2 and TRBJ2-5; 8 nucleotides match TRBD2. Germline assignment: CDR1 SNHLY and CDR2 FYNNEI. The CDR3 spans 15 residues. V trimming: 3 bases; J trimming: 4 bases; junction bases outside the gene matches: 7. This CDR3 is CASSDGSGMGETQYF. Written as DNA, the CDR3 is TGTGCCAGCAGTGATGGTAGCGGGATGGGAGAGACCCAGTACTTC.

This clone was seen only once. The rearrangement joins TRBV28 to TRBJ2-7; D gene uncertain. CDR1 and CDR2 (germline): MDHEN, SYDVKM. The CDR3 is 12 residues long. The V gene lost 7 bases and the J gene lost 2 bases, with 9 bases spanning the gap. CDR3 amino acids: CASMAAPYEQYF. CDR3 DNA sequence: TGTGCCAGCATGGCGGCCCCCTACGAGCAGTACTTC.

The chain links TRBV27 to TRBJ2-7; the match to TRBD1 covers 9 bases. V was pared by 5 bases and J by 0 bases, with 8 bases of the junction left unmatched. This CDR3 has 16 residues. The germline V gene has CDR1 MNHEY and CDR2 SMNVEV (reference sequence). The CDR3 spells CASSPTQGAYSYEQYF. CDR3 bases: TGTGCCAGCAGTCCAACACAGGGGGCCTACTCCTACGAGCAGTACTTC.

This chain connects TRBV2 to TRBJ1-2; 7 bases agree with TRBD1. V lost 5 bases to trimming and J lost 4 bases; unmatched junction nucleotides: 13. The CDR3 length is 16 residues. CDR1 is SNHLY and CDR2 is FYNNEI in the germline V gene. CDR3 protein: CASSKETGSAGYGYTF. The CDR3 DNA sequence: TGTGCCAGCAGTAAAGAGACAGGGTCCGCGGGCTATGGCTACACCTTC.

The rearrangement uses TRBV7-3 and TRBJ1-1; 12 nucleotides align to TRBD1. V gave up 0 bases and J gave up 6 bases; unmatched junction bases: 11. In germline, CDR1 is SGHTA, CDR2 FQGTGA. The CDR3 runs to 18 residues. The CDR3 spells CASSLTLVKGTGGAEAFF. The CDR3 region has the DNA TGTGCCAGCAGCTTAACGTTGGTTAAGGGGACAGGGGGCGCTGAAGCTTTCTTT.

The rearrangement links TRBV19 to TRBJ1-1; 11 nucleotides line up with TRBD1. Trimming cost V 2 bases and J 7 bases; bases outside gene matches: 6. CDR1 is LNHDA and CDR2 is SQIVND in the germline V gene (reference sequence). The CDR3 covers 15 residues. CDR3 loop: CASSISGTGGVEAFF. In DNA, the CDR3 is TGTGCCAGTAGTATATCGGGGACAGGGGGTGTTGAAGCTTTCTTT.

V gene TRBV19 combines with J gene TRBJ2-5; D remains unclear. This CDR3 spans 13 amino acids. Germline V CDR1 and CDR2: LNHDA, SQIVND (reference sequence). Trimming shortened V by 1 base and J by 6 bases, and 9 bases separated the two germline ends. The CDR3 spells CASSIGELKTQYF. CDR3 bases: TGTGCCAGTAGTATAGGCGAACTAAAGACCCAGTACTTC.

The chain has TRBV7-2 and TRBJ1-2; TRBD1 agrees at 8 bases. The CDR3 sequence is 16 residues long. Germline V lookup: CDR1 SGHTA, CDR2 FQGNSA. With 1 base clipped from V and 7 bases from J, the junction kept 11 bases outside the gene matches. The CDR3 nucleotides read TGTGCCAGCAGCTTAGGCGGGGAGACAGGGGCTGTTGGCTACACCTTC. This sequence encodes CASSLGGETGAVGYTF.